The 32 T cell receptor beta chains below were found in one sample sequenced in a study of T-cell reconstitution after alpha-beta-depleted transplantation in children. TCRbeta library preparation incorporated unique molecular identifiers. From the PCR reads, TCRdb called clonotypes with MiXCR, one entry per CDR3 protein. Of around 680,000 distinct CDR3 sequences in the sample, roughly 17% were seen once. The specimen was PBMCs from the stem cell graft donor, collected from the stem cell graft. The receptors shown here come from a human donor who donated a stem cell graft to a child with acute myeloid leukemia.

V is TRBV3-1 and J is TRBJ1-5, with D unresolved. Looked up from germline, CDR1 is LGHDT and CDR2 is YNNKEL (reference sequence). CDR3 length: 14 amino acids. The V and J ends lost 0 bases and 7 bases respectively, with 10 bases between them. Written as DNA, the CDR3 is TGTGCCAGCAGCCAAGACAGAACCCCGCAGCCCCAGCATTTT. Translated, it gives CASSQDRTPQPQHF.

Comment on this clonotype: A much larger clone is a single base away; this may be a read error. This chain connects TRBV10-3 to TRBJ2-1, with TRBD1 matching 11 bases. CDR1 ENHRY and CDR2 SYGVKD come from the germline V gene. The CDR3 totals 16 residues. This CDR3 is CAIGEPGTGGGNEQFF. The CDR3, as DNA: TGTGCCATCGGTGAGCCCGGGACAGGGGGAGGAAATGAGCAGTTCTTC.

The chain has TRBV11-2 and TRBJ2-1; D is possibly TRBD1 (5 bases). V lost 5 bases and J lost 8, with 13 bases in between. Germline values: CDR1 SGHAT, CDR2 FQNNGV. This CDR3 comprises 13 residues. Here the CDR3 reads CASSARQFDEQFF. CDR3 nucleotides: TGTGCCAGCAGCGCCAGACAGTTCGATGAGCAGTTCTTC.

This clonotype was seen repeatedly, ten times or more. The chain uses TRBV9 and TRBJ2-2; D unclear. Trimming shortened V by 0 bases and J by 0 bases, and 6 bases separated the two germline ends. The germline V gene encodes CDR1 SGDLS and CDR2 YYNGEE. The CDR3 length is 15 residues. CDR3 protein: CASSVGPPNTGELFF. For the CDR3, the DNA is TGTGCCAGCAGCGTAGGTCCTCCGAACACCGGGGAGCTGTTTTTT.

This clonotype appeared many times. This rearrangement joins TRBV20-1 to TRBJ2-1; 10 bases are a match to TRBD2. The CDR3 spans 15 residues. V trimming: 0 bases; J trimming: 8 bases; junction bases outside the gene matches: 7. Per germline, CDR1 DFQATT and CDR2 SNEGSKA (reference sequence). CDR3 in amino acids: CSARDQRGGRDEQFF. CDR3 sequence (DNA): TGCAGTGCTAGAGATCAGCGGGGGGGCCGCGATGAGCAGTTCTTC.

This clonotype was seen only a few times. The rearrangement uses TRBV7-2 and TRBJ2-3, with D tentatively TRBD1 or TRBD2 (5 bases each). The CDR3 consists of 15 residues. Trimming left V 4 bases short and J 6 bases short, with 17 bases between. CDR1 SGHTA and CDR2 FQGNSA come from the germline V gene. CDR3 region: CASSSGPFGRDTQYF. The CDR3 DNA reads TGTGCCAGCAGCTCGGGACCTTTTGGGCGCGATACGCAGTATTTT.

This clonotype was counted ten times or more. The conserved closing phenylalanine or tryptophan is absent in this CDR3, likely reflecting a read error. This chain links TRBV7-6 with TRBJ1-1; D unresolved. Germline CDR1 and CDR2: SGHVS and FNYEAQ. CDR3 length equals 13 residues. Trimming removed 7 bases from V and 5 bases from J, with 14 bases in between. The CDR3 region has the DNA TGTGCCAGCACCCGGATCGGGCGGACTGAAGCTTTCCTT. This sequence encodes CASTRIGRTEAFL.

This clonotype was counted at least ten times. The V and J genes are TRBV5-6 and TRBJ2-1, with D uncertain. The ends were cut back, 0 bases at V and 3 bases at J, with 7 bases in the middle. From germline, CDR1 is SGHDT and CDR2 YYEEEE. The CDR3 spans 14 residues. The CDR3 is CASSLGVGYNEQFF. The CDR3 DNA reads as TGTGCCAGCAGCTTGGGGGTCGGCTACAATGAGCAGTTCTTC.

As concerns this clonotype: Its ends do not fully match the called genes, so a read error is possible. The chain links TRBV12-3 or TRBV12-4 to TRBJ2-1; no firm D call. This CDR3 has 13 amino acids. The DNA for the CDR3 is TGTGCCAGCAGTTCCGTCAACTACGATGAGCAGTTCTTC. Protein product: CASSSVNYDEQFF.

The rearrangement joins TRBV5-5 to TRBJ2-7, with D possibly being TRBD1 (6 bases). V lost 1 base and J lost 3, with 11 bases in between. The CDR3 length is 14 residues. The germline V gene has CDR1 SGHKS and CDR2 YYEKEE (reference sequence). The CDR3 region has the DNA TGTGCCAGCAGCTTGCTGACAGGCCTCTACGAGCAGTACTTC. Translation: CASSLLTGLYEQYF.

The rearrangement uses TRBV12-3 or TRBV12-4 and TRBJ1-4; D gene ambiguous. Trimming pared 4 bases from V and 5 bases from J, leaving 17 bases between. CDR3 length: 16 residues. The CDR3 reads CASSSRTVVRNEKLFF. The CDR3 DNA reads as TGTGCCAGCAGTTCCCGGACGGTTGTAAGAAATGAAAAACTGTTTTTT.

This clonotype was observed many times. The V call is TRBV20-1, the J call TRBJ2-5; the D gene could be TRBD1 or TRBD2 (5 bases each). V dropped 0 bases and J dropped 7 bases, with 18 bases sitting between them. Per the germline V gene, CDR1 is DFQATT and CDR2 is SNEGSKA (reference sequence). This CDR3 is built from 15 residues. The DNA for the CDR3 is TGCAGTGCTAGAGATTTAGGGACCTTTGGGGGGACCCAGTACTTC. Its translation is CSARDLGTFGGTQYF.

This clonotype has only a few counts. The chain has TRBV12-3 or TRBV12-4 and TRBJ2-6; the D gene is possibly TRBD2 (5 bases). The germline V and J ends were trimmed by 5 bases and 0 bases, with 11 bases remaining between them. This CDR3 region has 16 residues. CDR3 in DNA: TGTGCCAGCAGTCCTAGCCTGATCTCTGGGGCCAACGTCCTGACTTTC. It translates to CASSPSLISGANVLTF.

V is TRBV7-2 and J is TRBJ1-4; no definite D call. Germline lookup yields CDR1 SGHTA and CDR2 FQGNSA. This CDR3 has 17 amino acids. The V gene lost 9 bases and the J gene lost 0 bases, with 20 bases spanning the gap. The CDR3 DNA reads TGTGCCAGGAGCCCCGGGTCCGGGATCCCAACTAATGAAAAACTGTTTTTT. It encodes CARSPGSGIPTNEKLFF.

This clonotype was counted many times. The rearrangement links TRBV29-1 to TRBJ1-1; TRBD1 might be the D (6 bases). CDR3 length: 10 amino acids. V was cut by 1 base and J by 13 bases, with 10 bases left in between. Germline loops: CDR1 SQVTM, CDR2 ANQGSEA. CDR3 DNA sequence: TGCAGCGTTGAAGTGGGGGCAGATTTCTTT. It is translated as CSVEVGADFF.

The CDR3 reads CAISRSGGTYSTDTQYF. CDR3 DNA: TGTGCCATCAGTAGAAGCGGGGGGACTTATAGCACAGATACGCAGTATTTT. This chain uses TRBV10-3 with TRBJ2-3, with 9 bases aligning to TRBD2. The CDR3 has 17 amino acids. J gave up 0 bases and V 5 bases, and 9 bases lay outside the gene matches. The germline CDR1 and CDR2 sequences are ENHRY and SYGVKD.

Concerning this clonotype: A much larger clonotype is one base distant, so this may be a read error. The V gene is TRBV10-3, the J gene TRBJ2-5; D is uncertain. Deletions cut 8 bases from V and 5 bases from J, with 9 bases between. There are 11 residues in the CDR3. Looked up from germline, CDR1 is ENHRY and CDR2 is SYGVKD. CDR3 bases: TGTGCCATCGCGGTCGGGGAGACCCAGTACTTC. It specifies CAIAVGETQYF.

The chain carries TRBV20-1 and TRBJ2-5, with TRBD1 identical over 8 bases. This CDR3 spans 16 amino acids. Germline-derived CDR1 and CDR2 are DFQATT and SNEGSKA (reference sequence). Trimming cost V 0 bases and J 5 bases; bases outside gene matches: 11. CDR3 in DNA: TGCAGTGCTAGAGATAGGGGGACAGGACGACCGGAGACCCAGTACTTC. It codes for CSARDRGTGRPETQYF.

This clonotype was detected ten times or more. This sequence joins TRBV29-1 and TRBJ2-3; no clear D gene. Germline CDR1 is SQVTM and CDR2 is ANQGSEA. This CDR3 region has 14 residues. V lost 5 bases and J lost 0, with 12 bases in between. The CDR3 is CSVTSTVSTDTQYF. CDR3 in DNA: TGCAGCGTTACATCGACGGTGAGCACAGATACGCAGTATTTT.

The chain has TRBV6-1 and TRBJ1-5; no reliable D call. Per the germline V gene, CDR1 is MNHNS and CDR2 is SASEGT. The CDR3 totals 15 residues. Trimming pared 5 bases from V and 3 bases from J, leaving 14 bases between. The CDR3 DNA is TGTGCCAGCAGTAAAACCGGCGGGGTCAATCAGCCCCAGCATTTT. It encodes CASSKTGGVNQPQHF.

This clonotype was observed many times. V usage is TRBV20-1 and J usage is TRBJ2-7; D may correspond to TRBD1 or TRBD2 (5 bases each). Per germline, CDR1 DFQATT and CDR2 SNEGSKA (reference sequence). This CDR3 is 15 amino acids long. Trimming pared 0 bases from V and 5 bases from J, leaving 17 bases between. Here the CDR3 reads CSARESGQGLNEQYF. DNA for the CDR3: TGCAGTGCTAGAGAATCGGGGCAGGGCCTCAACGAGCAGTACTTC.

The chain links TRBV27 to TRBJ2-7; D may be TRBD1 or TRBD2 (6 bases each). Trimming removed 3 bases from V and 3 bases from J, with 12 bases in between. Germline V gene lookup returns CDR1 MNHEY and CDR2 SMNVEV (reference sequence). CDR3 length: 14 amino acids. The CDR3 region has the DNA TGTGCCAGCAGTTTGGAGGGGGGAAACTACGAGCAGTACTTC. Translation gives CASSLEGGNYEQYF.

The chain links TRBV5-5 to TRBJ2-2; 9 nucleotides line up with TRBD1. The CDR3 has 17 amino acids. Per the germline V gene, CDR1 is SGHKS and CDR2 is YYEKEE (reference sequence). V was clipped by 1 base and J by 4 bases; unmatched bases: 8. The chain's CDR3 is CASSLSGTGGSTGELFF. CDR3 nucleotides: TGTGCCAGCAGCTTGTCGGGTACAGGGGGCAGCACCGGGGAGCTGTTTTTT. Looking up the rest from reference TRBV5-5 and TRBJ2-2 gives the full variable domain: DAGVTQSPTHLIKTRGQQVTLRCSPISGHKSVSWYQQVLGQGPQFIFQYYEKEERGRGNFPDRFSARQFPNYSSELNVNALLLGDSALYLCASSLSGTGGSTGELFFGEGSRLTVL.

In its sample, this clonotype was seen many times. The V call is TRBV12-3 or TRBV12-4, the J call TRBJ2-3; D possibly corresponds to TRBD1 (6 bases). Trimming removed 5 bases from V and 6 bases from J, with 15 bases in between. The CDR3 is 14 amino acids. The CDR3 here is CASSLRWTADTQYF. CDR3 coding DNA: TGTGCCAGCAGTCTGAGATGGACAGCCGATACGCAGTATTTT.

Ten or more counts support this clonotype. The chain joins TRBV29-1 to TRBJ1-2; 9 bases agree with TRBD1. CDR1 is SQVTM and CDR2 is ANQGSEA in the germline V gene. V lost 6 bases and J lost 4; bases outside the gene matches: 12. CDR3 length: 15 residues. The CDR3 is CSVESRDRVFYGYTF. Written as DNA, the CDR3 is TGCAGCGTGGAGAGCCGGGACAGGGTTTTCTATGGCTACACCTTC.

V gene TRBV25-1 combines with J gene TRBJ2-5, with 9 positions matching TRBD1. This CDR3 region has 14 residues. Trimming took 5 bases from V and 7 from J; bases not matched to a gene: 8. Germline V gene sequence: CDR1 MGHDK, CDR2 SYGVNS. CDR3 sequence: CASSITGGFGTQYF. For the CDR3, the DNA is TGTGCCAGCAGTATCACAGGGGGCTTTGGGACCCAGTACTTC.

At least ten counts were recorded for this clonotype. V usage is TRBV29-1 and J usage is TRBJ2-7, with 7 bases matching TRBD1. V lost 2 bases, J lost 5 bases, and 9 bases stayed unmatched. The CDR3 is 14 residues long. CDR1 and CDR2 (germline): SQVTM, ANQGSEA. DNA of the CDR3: TGCAGCGTTGAAACCGGGACAGTCGTAAACGAGCAGTACTTC. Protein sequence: CSVETGTVVNEQYF.

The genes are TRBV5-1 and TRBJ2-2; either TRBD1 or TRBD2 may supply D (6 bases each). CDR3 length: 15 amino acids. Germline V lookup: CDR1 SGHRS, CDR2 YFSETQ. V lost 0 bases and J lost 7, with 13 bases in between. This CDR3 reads CASSLVSGASGELFF. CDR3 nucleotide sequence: TGCGCCAGCAGCTTGGTTTCGGGGGCCAGCGGGGAGCTGTTTTTT. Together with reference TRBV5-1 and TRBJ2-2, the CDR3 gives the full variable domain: KAGVTQTPRYLIKTRGQQVTLSCSPISGHRSVSWYQQTPGQGLQFLFEYFSETQRNKGNFPGRFSGRQFSNSRSEMNVSTLELGDSALYLCASSLVSGASGELFFGEGSRLTVL.

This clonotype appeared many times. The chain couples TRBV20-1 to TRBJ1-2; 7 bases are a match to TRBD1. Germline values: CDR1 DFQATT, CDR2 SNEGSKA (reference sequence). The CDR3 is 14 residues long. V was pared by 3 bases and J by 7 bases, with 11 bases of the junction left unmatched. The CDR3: CSASPLRQGSGYTF. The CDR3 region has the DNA TGCAGTGCTAGCCCTCTTAGACAGGGCTCTGGCTACACCTTC.

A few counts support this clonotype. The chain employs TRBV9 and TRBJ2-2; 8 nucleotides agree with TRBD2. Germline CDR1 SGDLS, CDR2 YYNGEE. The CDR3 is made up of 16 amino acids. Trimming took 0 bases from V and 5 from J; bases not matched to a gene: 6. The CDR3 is CASSVGGGPGTGELFF. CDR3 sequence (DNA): TGTGCCAGCAGCGTAGGCGGGGGGCCTGGAACCGGGGAGCTGTTTTTT.

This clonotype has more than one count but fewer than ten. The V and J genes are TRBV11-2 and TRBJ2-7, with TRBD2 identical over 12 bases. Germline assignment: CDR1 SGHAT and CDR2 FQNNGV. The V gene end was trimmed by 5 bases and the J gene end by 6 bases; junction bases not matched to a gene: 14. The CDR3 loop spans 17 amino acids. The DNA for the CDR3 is TGTGCCAGCAGCAAAGAACTAGCGGGGGGCGTCGGGCGCGAGCAGTACTTC. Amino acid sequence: CASSKELAGGVGREQYF.

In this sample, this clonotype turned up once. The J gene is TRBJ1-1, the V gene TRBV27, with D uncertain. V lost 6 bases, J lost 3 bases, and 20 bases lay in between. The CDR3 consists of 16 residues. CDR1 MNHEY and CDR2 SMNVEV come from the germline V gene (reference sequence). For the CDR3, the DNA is TGTGCCAGCAGCCCTCGGAAGTTTGGGGTCGACACTGAAGCTTTCTTT. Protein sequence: CASSPRKFGVDTEAFF.